Following are 10 T cell receptor beta chains from one sample sequenced in a study of T cells after yellow fever vaccination. From the 5' RACE reads, TCRdb called clonotypes with MiXCR, one entry per CDR3 protein. The sample has around 150,000 distinct CDR3 sequences, around 7.2% seen once; the top ten hold 2.5%. The material was CD4+ T cells sorted from PBMCs, obtained about 5 days after the first yellow fever vaccination. The receptors derive from a young man who received the YFV17D yellow fever vaccine.

This clonotype was observed at least ten times. The V gene is TRBV9, the J gene TRBJ1-1; 7 bases are a match to TRBD1. Trimming took 0 bases from V and 3 from J; bases not matched to a gene: 11. The CDR3 consists of 17 residues. Germline loops: CDR1 SGDLS, CDR2 YYNGEE. The CDR3 DNA follows: TGTGCCAGCAGCGTAGACCCACAGGGGAGGATGGACACTGAAGCTTTCTTT. It translates to CASSVDPQGRMDTEAFF.

Only a few counts were recorded for this clonotype. V and J are TRBV4-3 and TRBJ1-4; no clear D gene. Deletions cut 2 bases from V and 13 bases from J, with 17 bases between. CDR3 length equals 14 residues. CDR1 LGHNA and CDR2 YSLEER come from the germline V gene. The CDR3 here is CASSQTVPGFSLFF. The DNA of the CDR3 is TGCGCCAGCAGCCAAACGGTTCCTGGGTTCTCACTGTTTTTT.

This clonotype was counted between two and nine times. The chain joins TRBV3-1 to TRBJ1-2; D is unclear. The V gene's germline CDR1 is LGHDT and CDR2 YNNKEL (reference sequence). CDR3 size: 14 residues. V gave up 0 bases and J gave up 3 bases, with 8 bases separating them. CDR3 DNA: TGTGCCAGCAGCCAAGAGGAGGGAGACTATGGCTACACCTTC. Protein sequence: CASSQEEGDYGYTF.

This clonotype came up many times. The chain links TRBV12-3 or TRBV12-4 to TRBJ2-5; D possibly corresponds to TRBD2 (6 bases). The CDR3 is made up of 14 amino acids. Trimming took 4 bases from V and 5 from J, leaving 14 bases between them. Here the CDR3 reads CASSSQTSWETQYF. The CDR3 nucleotides read TGTGCCAGCAGTTCACAGACTAGTTGGGAGACCCAGTACTTC.

In regard to this clonotype: A much bigger clone sits one base away, suggesting this may be a read error. The chain links TRBV5-4 to TRBJ2-7, with D maybe TRBD1 (6 bases). Germline CDR1 and CDR2: SGHNT and YYREEE (reference sequence). The V and J ends lost 4 bases and 3 bases respectively, with 11 bases between them. The CDR3 has 13 amino acids. Here the CDR3 reads CASSPRTDYEQYF. CDR3 in DNA: TGTGCCAGCAGCCCACGGACAGACTACGAGCAGTACTTC. The whole variable domain, remainder taken from reference TRBV5-4 and TRBJ2-7, is ETGVTQSPTHLIKTRGQQVTLRCSSQSGHNTVSWYQQALGQGPQFIFQYYREEENGRGNFPPRFSGLQFPNYSSELNVNALELDDSALYLCASSPRTDYEQYFGPGTRLTVT.

This clonotype was seen repeatedly, ten times or more. This chain links TRBV6-2 or TRBV6-3 with TRBJ1-1, with D unclear. Germline values: CDR1 MNHEY, CDR2 SVGEGT. V shed 4 bases and J shed 3 bases, with 12 bases lying between them. This CDR3 has 14 amino acids. Written as DNA, the CDR3 is TGTGCCAGCAGTTGGCCAACCGGGGACACTGAAGCTTTCTTT. The encoded protein is CASSWPTGDTEAFF.

Many counts were recorded for this clonotype. This chain links TRBV6-2 or TRBV6-3 with TRBJ2-1; no definite D call. From germline, CDR1 is MNHEY and CDR2 SVGEGT. Trimming cost V 3 bases and J 4 bases, with 13 bases left between them. The CDR3 is 15 residues long. The CDR3 sequence: CASSYGSGVYNEQFF. CDR3 coding DNA: TGTGCCAGCAGTTATGGGTCTGGTGTATACAATGAGCAGTTCTTC.

This clonotype was seen repeatedly, ten times or more. V and J are TRBV6-4 and TRBJ2-6, with D unresolved. In germline, CDR1 is MRHNA, CDR2 SNTAGT. V was clipped by 8 bases and J by 0 bases, with 5 bases between them. The CDR3 is 13 residues long. This CDR3 reads CASGHSGANVLTF. CDR3 nucleotide sequence: TGTGCCAGCGGGCACTCTGGGGCCAACGTCCTGACTTTC.

This clonotype was counted a few times. The chain links TRBV19 to TRBJ2-2, with D unclear. V gave up 6 bases and J gave up 5 bases, with 13 bases separating them. The CDR3 loop spans 14 amino acids. CDR1 is LNHDA and CDR2 is SQIVND in the germline V gene (reference sequence). The CDR3 DNA follows: TGTGCCAGTAGGATCTCCATCCAAACCGGGGAGCTGTTTTTT. Protein: CASRISIQTGELFF.

This clonotype was detected only a few times. The gene calls are TRBV9 and TRBJ1-4, with a tentative D call TRBD1 (5 bases). Trimming took off 5 bases at V and 5 bases at J, with 13 bases between the two ends. The length of the CDR3 is 14 residues. Per germline, CDR1 SGDLS and CDR2 YYNGEE. The DNA of the CDR3 is TGTGCCAGCAGTGCCCGGGGCAGGAATGAAAAACTGTTTTTT. Translated, it gives CASSARGRNEKLFF.